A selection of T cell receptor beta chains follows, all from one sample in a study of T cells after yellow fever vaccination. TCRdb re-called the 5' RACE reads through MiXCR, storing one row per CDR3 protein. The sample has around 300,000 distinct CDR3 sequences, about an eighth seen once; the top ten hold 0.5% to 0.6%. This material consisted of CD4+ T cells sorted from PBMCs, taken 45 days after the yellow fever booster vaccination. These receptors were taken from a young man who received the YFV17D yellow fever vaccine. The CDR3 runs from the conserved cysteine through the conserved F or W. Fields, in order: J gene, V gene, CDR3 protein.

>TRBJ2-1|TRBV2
CASGEDRRSYNEQFF
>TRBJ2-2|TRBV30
CAWSVGRTYTGELFF
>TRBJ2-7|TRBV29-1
CSVGERGPYEQYF
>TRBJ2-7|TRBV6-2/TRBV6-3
CASSPTGGRSYEQYF
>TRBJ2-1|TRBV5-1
CASSSPRGLAGLDEQFF
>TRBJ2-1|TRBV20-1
CSGPEVGNEQFF
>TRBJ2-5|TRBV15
CATSSGGTETQYF
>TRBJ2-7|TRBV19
CASTSAGGRAPYEQYF
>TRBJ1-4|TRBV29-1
CSVEDKIAGEKLFF
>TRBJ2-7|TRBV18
CASSPALAGGLGVSYEQYF
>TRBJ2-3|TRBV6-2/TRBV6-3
CASSYNGDTQYF
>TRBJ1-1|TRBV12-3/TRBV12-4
CASSLVEARTEAFF
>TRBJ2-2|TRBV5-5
CASSLVAGLTTGELFF
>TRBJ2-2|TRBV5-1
CASSSEGLATGELFF
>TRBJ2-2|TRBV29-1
CSVLDFQGGGTGELFF
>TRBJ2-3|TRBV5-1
CASSFGTVGTDTQYF
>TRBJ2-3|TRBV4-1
CASSQGPAGGGTDTQYF
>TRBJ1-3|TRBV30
CAWSVSGPGNTIYF
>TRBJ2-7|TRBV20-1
CSATPGGLKQYF
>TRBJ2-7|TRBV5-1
CATAEIHVYEQYF
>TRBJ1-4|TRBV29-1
CSVEGGDEKLFF
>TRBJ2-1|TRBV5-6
CASSPAGFSYNEQFF
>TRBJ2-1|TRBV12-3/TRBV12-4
CASILRRGGGPFNEQFF
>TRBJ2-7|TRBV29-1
CSVEGTTSGTYEQYF
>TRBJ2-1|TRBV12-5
CASGPGTSGNNEQFF
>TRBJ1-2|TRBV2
CASSGTGVGYGYTF
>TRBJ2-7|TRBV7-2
CASSLATGPSYEQYF
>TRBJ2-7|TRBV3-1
CASSQRDRGFHEQYF
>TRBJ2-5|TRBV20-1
CSAGTGGRYQETQYF
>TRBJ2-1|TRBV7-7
CASSRDRGVEQFF
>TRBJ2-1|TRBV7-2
CASSIDRGAYNEQFF
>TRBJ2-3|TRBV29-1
CSVVVGDTQYF
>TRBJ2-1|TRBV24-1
CATSDPTTGGRNEQFF
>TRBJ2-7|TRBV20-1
CSARRGGTGEQYF
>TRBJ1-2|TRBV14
CASSQGSTVYGYTF
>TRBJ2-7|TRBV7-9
CASSSGGPSYEQYF
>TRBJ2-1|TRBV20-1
CSASISGSANEQFF
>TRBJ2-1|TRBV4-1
CASSQVIAGGASFSAYNEQFF
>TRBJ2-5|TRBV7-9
CASSLFHLQETQYF
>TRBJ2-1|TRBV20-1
CSARDRVLAGGSEQFF
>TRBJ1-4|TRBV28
CASSFSPRANEKLFF
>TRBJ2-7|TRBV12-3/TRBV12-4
CASSSHRVPTYEQYF